This T cell receptor beta chain was captured in a study of T cells in Graves' hyperthyroidism and ophthalmopathy (dated by TCRdb to 2018 to 2020). About the full investigation: Peripheral blood samples were taken at initial diagnosis, before any treatment was given. After blood sampling, hyperthyroidism patients were treated with methimazole at a starting dose of 30 mg daily, and ophthalmopathy patients were treated with high-dose intravenous methylprednisolone. A discovery cohort of around 100 patients, about 40 with Graves' ophthalmopathy and 55 to 60 with stable Graves' hyperthyroidism, was used to find distinguishing TCR V-J signatures. The 80 to 100 discovery patients were randomly divided into training and test sets at a 7:3 ratio. TCR Vbeta CDR3 sequencing of approximately 140 peripheral blood samples (about 45 ophthalmopathy, about 80 hyperthyroidism and some 17 progressor patients) is reported in the paper. In about 6 Graves' hyperthyroidism patients, the study also compared T-cell repertoires from thyroid tissue with T-cell repertoires from blood. Whether ophthalmopathy could be predicted prospectively was tested in an independent validation cohort made up of under 20 hyperthyroidism patients plus 17 patients who later progressed to ophthalmopathy.

Ten or more counts support this clonotype. Its specific antigen is unknown. The input lacks base qualities; no much larger clone sits a single base away. The germline V gene specifies ENHRY as CDR1 and SYGVKD as CDR2. V is cut by 6 bases and J by 4 bases, and the space between the germline ends is 15 bases. Counted from cysteine to phenylalanine, this CDR3 has 14 amino acids. The retained sequence is limited to the CDR3, 42 bases, with the frame set at the first base. The TCR beta CDR3 regions were amplified from the RNA transcripts. For the first round of RT-PCR on the TCR CDR3, the HTBI primer set was used together with the Qiagen OneStep RT-PCR kit. Libraries were constructed in a second round of multiplex PCR, after which size selection and purification were performed. Paired-end sequencing of the libraries was performed with 100 bp reads on an Illumina HiSeq2000. Regarding the original processing steps: SOAPnuke was used to process the raw data, with reads discarded if the reads contained adapters or uncalled bases, had a mean Phred below 15, or lacked an exact constant-primer or identifier match. COPE v1.2.5 was used to merge the high-quality paired reads, and each unique nucleotide sequence was defined as a clonotype. Clonotypes were aligned to IMGT TRBV, TRBD and TRBJ reference segments using MiTCR v1.1. The analysis included only V-J combinations with a frequency above 0.0001, which together covered 99.2% of the repertoires. A TCS score was defined as the ratio between F50 (clonal expansion) and ExV (chaos), using BLOSUM62-based TCRdist between CDR3 peptides within each V-J. Welch's t-statistics and random forest reduced fewer than 600 V-J features to about 13, which were used in a naive Bayes classifier (R e1071). The public reads were run again by TCRdb, first through fastp at Q25 and then through MiXCR, and only productive beta chains were kept. Under each unique CDR3 protein, matching rows form one entry showing the most common genes and DNA. TCRdb's processing, not the authors' own work, is the source of the V and J calls. This sample lists approximately 620,000 distinct CDR3 sequences; about 15% were detected once. The ten most abundant clones make up about 5.8% of the sample.

The hyperthyroidism patients were between 18 and 65 years old and newly diagnosed, with a disease duration of less than 2 months. Any patient with an uncontrolled infection, another autoimmune disease, pregnancy or lactation was excluded. Diagnoses were based on clinical symptoms, serum thyroxine and TRAb, thyroid ultrasound and orbital computed tomography. Blood from progressor patients was drawn when they were first diagnosed with hyperthyroidism, before any ophthalmopathy symptoms appeared. PBMCs were separated from approximately 9.9 ml of fresh peripheral blood using Ficoll-Paque density gradient centrifugation. Patients classed as progressors first received a Graves' hyperthyroidism diagnosis and then went on to develop ophthalmopathy during follow-up. Total RNA was extracted with Trizol reagent, and quality was checked on an Agilent 2100 Bioanalyzer. Study-wide conclusions, independent of this receptor: Ophthalmopathy was separated from stable hyperthyroidism by a 13 V-J signature model, with around 88% sensitivity and 81% to 82% specificity obtained in cross-validation and 80%/75% obtained in testing. No statistical method was used to fix the sample size in advance, and group allocation was not hidden from the investigators. Most expanded thyroid clonotypes (frequency above 0.001) were also detected in blood, suggesting blood repertoires may reflect thyroid immune responses. In validation, the model predicted progression to ophthalmopathy a median of roughly 6.5 months before onset, with roughly 71% sensitivity and roughly 79% specificity.

This TCR came from a young woman with Graves' hyperthyroidism that later progressed to Graves' ophthalmopathy. Recombination joined TRBV10-3 with TRBJ1-1; matching of 6 bases hints at TRBD1 as the D gene. Sequencing used blood. This receptor has the CDR3 CAIRRAGESTEAFF. The nucleotide sequence is TGTGCCATCAGGAGGGCAGGGGAGAGCACTGAAGCTTTCTTT.